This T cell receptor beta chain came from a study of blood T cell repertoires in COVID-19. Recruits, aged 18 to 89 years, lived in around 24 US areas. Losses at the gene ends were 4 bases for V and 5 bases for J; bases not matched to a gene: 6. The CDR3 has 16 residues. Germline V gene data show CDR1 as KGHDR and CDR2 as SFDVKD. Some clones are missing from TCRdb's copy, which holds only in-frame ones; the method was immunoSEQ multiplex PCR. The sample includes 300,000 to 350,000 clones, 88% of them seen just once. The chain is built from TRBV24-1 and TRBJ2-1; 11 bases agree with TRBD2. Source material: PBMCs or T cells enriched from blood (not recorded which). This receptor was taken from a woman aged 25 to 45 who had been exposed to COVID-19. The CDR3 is CATSESSGRYNNEQFF. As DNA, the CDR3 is TGTGCCACCAGTGAATCTAGCGGGAGGTACAACAATGAGCAGTTCTTC.